This TCR beta chain was identified in a study of post-analysis software for immune sequencing data. Comments on this clonotype: Antigen: not known.

The study, taken as a whole, reports: In patients, about five TRBV segments were more frequent than in controls, with TRBV5-6, TRBV5-1 and TRBV20-1 among them.

CDR3 length: 12 residues. Trimming stripped 6 bases from V and 6 bases from J, with 14 bases between. Germline values: CDR1 DFQATT, CDR2 SNEGSKA (reference sequence). Researchers reported that TCR beta cDNA libraries carried unique molecular identifiers. TCRdb called the PCR reads again in MiXCR, with one record for every CDR3 protein. Of about half a million distinct CDR3 sequences listed, around 36% are singletons. The sequence was obtained from a girl aged 2 to 17 with multiple sclerosis. The sequencing input was blood. V is TRBV20-1 and J is TRBJ1-2; D is possibly TRBD1 (6 bases). CDR3 residues: CSAIPGADGYTF. The CDR3 DNA is TGCAGTGCGATCCCAGGGGCGGATGGCTACACCTTC.